This TCR beta chain appears in the sequencing data of a study of shared clonotypes between healthy human individuals. For this clone: No antigen is known for it.

CDR1 is SGHTA and CDR2 is FQGNSA in the germline V gene. This CDR3 region has 19 residues. J lost 6 bases, V lost 4 bases, and 13 bases had no gene match. Regarding the study as a whole: Generally, naive subsets (rather than memory subsets) showed larger estimated richness.

Caucasian adults residing in Nashville, Tennessee made up all the donors. The data were produced by immunoSEQ multiplex PCR, yet TCRdb's version contains in-frame clones alone and is incomplete. The table records about 1,500,000 clones, roughly 97% of them present only once. This chain connects TRBV7-2 to TRBJ2-1, with 15 bases aligning to TRBD2. Source material: naive CD4+ T cells sorted from blood. The subset denotes: CD45RA+ positively selected. This clonotype was sampled from a man aged 25 to 40 in good health. CDR3 DNA: TGTGCCAGCAGCTCACTGGGGACTAGCGGGAGGTACCGGGCCAATGAGCAGTTCTTC. As protein: CASSSLGTSGRYRANEQFF.